A selection of T cell receptor beta chains follows, all from one sample in a study of early T cells in non-severe SARS-CoV-2 infection. TCRdb reprocessed the 5' RACE reads with MiXCR, giving one entry per CDR3 protein. The sample contains under 90,000 distinct CDR3 sequences, roughly 13% of which appear only once. The specimen sequenced was whole blood. The receptor source for this set is an adult who was a healthcare worker with PCR-confirmed SARS-CoV-2 infection or an uninfected control (not recorded which). The CDR3 runs from the conserved cysteine through the conserved F or W. The order of the fields is clone size, V gene, D gene, J gene, CDR3 DNA, CDR3 protein. D genes are given only for firm matches. Clone sizes are given selectively: once, few, many, or a class where the clone is expanded.

few	TRBV20-1	-	TRBJ1-6	TGCAGTGCTGGACCGCGGTTCGATTCACCCCTCCACTTT	CSAGPRFDSPLHF
-	TRBV27	-	TRBJ2-2	TGTGCCAGCAGTTCTTCCAGGGTACCCCAGGCGAACACCGGGGAGCTGTTTTTT	CASSSSRVPQANTGELFF
-	TRBV28	-	TRBJ1-3	TGTGCCAGCAGTGGGGTCGGAAACACCATATATTTT	CASSGVGNTIYF
-	TRBV11-2	TRBD2	TRBJ2-2	TGTGCCAGCAGCCCTCTAGCGGGACGTCGGTACGGGGAGCTGTTTTTT	CASSPLAGRRYGELFF
-	TRBV5-1	TRBD1	TRBJ1-1	TGCGCCAGCGGACAGGGGCTGAACACTGAAGCTTTCTTT	CASGQGLNTEAFF
-	TRBV29-1	-	TRBJ1-4	TGCAGCGTAGCAGGGAATGAAAAACTGTTTTTT	CSVAGNEKLFF
few	TRBV7-8	-	TRBJ1-1	TGTGCCAGCAGCTTAGGTTCCAGCATGAACACTGAAGCTTTCTTT	CASSLGSSMNTEAFF
-	TRBV28	TRBD2	TRBJ2-7	TGTGCCAGCAGTTTAGAACTAGCGGGAGTCGAGCAGTACTTC	CASSLELAGVEQYF
few	TRBV19	-	TRBJ1-4	TGTGCCAGTAGTAGCCAGCACAGGAGAATTGAAAAACTGTTTTTT	CASSSQHRRIEKLFF
many	TRBV3-1	-	TRBJ2-7	TGTGCCAGCAGCCTACAAATCTCCTACGAGCAGTACTTC	CASSLQISYEQYF
few	TRBV2	-	TRBJ1-6	TGTGCCAGCAGTGGGGGATGGGGTAATTCACCCCCCCACTTT	CASSGGWGNSPPHF
few	TRBV6-5	-	TRBJ1-6	TGTGCCAGCAGTTACAGGCGCGGGGGCAATTCACCCCTCCACTTT	CASSYRRGGNSPLHF
-	TRBV9	-	TRBJ2-1	TGTGCCAGCAGCGTACATGGATACAATGAGCAGTTCTTC	CASSVHGYNEQFF
few	TRBV5-1	TRBD1	TRBJ1-2	TGCGCCAGCAGCCGAGGACAGGGACTTTATGGCTACACCTTC	CASSRGQGLYGYTF
many	TRBV28	-	TRBJ1-1	TGTGCCACCTGGGGGGTTATGAACACTGAAGCTTTCTTT	CATWGVMNTEAFF